The 7 T cell receptor beta chains below come from one sample, sequenced in a study of T cells in women clearing cervical HPV infection. Method: immunoSEQ multiplex PCR; TCRdb's copy keeps in-frame clones and lacks some. The sample is made up of about 22,000 clones, and the top ten hold around 5% of it. The sequencing input was blood buffy coat. These receptors were taken from a woman between 18 and 69 years old with a cervical HPV16 infection that either progressed to CIN3+ or cleared (not recorded which).

Concerning this clone: With the read ending 3 residues before the CDR3 end, the germline J gene is used to fill in that end. The chain has TRBV10-3 and TRBJ1-2; 8 bases map to TRBD1. Germline CDR1 ENHRY, CDR2 SYGVKD. V shed 10 bases and J 4 bases; nucleotides not matched to a gene: 8. The length of the CDR3 is 13 residues. The CDR3 reads CATQDRVGYGYTF. The part of the CDR3 DNA that was read is TGTGCCACCCAGGACAGGGTGGGCTATGGC.

This CDR3 is CASREGTGYYEQYF. The part of the CDR3 DNA that was read is TGTGCCAGTAGAGAGGGGACAGGGTACTACGAG. The J gene is TRBJ2-7, the V gene TRBV19; TRBD1 matches 9 bases. The sequenced fragment ends 3 residues before the CDR3 boundary, so the rest is inferred from the germline J gene. Germline trimming cut 6 bases from V and 3 bases from J; bases unmatched to any gene: 6. The CDR3 loop spans 14 amino acids. Per germline, CDR1 LNHDA and CDR2 SQIVND (reference sequence).

A word on this clone: The read comes to an end 3 residues before the CDR3 does, leaving the germline J gene to fill in the end. This sample also contains other DNA sequences that code for the same CDR3. This sequence joins TRBV29-1 and TRBJ1-2, with TRBD1 as a possible D gene (6 bases). The V gene's germline CDR1 is SQVTM and CDR2 ANQGSEA. This CDR3 region has 14 residues. Here the CDR3 reads CSVEDPPTGGGYTF. CDR3 bases read: TGCAGCGTTGAAGATCCCCCGACTGGGGGCGGT.

Remarks on this clone: The CDR3 extends 3 residues past the end of the read, so its final part is completed from the germline J gene. This sequence joins TRBV29-1 and TRBJ2-7; D ambiguous. The CDR3 is 12 residues long. Germline V lookup: CDR1 SQVTM, CDR2 ANQGSEA. Deletions cut 2 bases from V and 2 bases from J, with 7 bases between. The CDR3 loop reads CSVEYTPYEQYF. The sequenced part of the CDR3 DNA is TGCAGCGTTGAATACACCCCCTACGAG.

Concerning this clone: Read sequence stops 3 residues before the CDR3 end, and the germline J gene provides the missing end. The chain is built from TRBV13 and TRBJ2-2; possibly TRBD1 for D (6 bases). V was shortened by 0 bases and J by 6 bases, with 11 bases between the two germline ends. This CDR3 is built from 15 residues. CDR1 PRHDT and CDR2 FYEKMQ come from the germline V gene (reference sequence). Incomplete CDR3 DNA: TGTGCCAGCAGCTTAGGGCAGGGGTTGGCCGGGGAG. It encodes CASSLGQGLAGE. The whole CDR3 reads CASSLGQGLAGELFF.

Turning to this clone: The read comes to an end 3 residues before the CDR3 does, leaving the germline J gene to fill in the end. The genes are TRBV6-1 and TRBJ1-4, with D unresolved. Germline CDR1 MNHNS, CDR2 SASEGT. V dropped 5 bases and J dropped 4 bases, with 14 bases sitting between them. This CDR3 has 15 amino acids. CDR3 sequence: CASSQGDLSNEKLFF. The sequenced part of the CDR3 DNA is TGTGCCAGCAGTCAAGGAGATCTCAGTAATGAAAAA.

Concerning this clone itself: Read sequence stops 3 residues before the CDR3 end, and the germline J gene provides the missing end. The chain carries TRBV14 and TRBJ2-1; TRBD2 agrees at 8 bases. The junction had 8 bases not matched to a gene; V was cut back by 7 bases and J by 9 bases. The CDR3 has 13 residues. Germline V gene sequence: CDR1 SGHDN, CDR2 FVKESK. CDR3 sequence reads: CASTRGARGEQFF. CDR3 DNA, as far as it was read: TGTGCCAGCACGCGGGGGGCGAGGGGTGAG.